One sample yielded the 23 T cell receptor beta chains listed below, sequenced in a study of blood T cell repertoires in COVID-19. Clones were sequenced by immunoSEQ multiplex PCR, and TCRdb holds only the in-frame ones, with some missing. The data hold 70,000 or so clones, with about 85% observed a single time. The specimen sequenced was peripheral blood. The receptors originated from a man aged 45-65 years with COVID-19, enrolled during active disease.

The rearrangement uses TRBV19 and TRBJ2-3; 7 bases match TRBD2. This CDR3 is built from 16 residues. V dropped 1 base and J dropped 0; count of bases not matched to a gene: 4. CDR1 and CDR2 from the germline V gene are LNHDA and SQIVND (reference sequence). The CDR3 spells CASSIALAPSTDTQYF. CDR3 nucleotide sequence: TGTGCCAGTAGTATAGCACTAGCGCCCAGCACAGATACGCAGTATTTT.

This clone was seen only a few times. As DNA, the CDR3 is TGTGCCAGCAGTGAATTACGGTCCGGCGGGGAGCTGTTTTTT. It encodes CASSELRSGGELFF. The chain has TRBV6-1 and TRBJ2-2; D gene unclear. The CDR3 sequence is 14 residues long. With 2 bases removed from V and 7 bases from J, the gap between germline ends came to 11 bases. Germline V lookup: CDR1 MNHNS, CDR2 SASEGT.

The rearrangement uses TRBV7-9 and TRBJ1-1; weak D call: TRBD1 (6 bases). The V gene lost 3 bases and the J gene lost 7 bases, with 18 bases spanning the gap. Germline CDR1 reads SEHNR; CDR2 reads FQNEAQ (reference sequence). The CDR3 is made up of 15 amino acids. CDR3 sequence reads: CASSFITGHRVEAFF. CDR3 coding DNA: TGTGCCAGCAGCTTTATCACGGGGCACAGGGTTGAAGCTTTCTTT.

The chain is built from TRBV11-2 and TRBJ2-3, with D maybe TRBD1 (5 bases). V shed 2 bases and J shed 7 bases, with 7 bases lying between them. Germline CDR1 reads SGHAT; CDR2 reads FQNNGV. The CDR3 contains 12 residues. The CDR3 spells CASSLWTNTQYF. The CDR3 bases are TGTGCCAGCAGCTTATGGACAAATACGCAGTATTTT.

This sequence joins TRBV4-1 and TRBJ1-1; possible D gene TRBD1, 6 bases. The CDR3 totals 15 residues. Germline assignment: CDR1 MGHRA and CDR2 YSYEKL. With 4 bases removed from V and 5 bases from J, the gap between germline ends came to 17 bases. The CDR3 DNA reads as TGCGCCAGCAGCCTAAACGTCGTCAGGGGAACTGAAGCTTTCTTT. Translating it yields CASSLNVVRGTEAFF.

The chain has TRBV30 and TRBJ2-1, with 7 bases aligning to TRBD2. The V and J ends lost 1 base and 1 base, in that order; junction bases with no gene match: 4. This CDR3 region has 15 residues. The germline V gene encodes CDR1 GTSNPN and CDR2 SVGIG (reference sequence). For the CDR3, the DNA is TGTGCCTGGAGTGGGCCGGGGGGATCCTACAATGAGCAGTTCTTC. Translation gives CAWSGPGGSYNEQFF. The full variable domain, completed using reference TRBV30 and TRBJ2-1, is SQTIHQWPATLVQPVGSPLSLECTVEGTSNPNLYWYRQAAGRGLQLLFYSVGIGQISSEVPQNLSASRPQDRQFILSSKKLLLSDSGFYLCAWSGPGGSYNEQFFGPGTRLTVL.

This sequence joins TRBV19 and TRBJ1-6; D is ambiguous. Trimming took off 6 bases at V and 7 bases at J, with 10 bases between the two ends. The CDR3 totals 13 residues. The germline V gene has CDR1 LNHDA and CDR2 SQIVND (reference sequence). CDR3 in amino acids: CASSWTGNSPLHF. As DNA, the CDR3 is TGTGCCAGTAGCTGGACGGGGAATTCACCCCTCCACTTT.

The count of this clone is one. The chain uses TRBV25-1 and TRBJ1-2, with TRBD1 as a possible D gene (5 bases). CDR1 is MGHDK and CDR2 is SYGVNS in the germline V gene. The V end was cut by 4 bases, the J end by 1 base, with 10 bases between. The CDR3 extends over 14 amino acids. The CDR3 reads CASSVREGNYGYTF. CDR3 sequence (DNA): TGTGCCAGCAGTGTCAGGGAAGGTAACTATGGCTACACCTTC.

This clone was found once. This rearrangement joins TRBV7-2 to TRBJ2-5; maybe TRBD2 (6 bases). The CDR3 has 12 residues. The germline gives CDR1 SGHTA, CDR2 FQGNSA. V was pared by 6 bases and J by 7 bases, with 12 bases between. For the CDR3, the DNA is TGTGCCAGCAGGGCCCCCGGGGGGACCCAGTACTTC. It translates to CASRAPGGTQYF.

The CDR3 loop reads CAWSEKSPSGTDTQYF. The CDR3 DNA reads TGTGCCTGGAGTGAAAAAAGTCCTAGCGGGACAGATACGCAGTATTTT. The rearrangement joins TRBV30 to TRBJ2-3; the match to TRBD2 covers 8 bases. The trim removed 1 base at V and 3 bases at J, leaving 9 bases unmatched. The CDR3 runs 16 residues. Germline CDR1 GTSNPN, CDR2 SVGIG (reference sequence).

V is TRBV4-1 and J is TRBJ2-2, with TRBD2 matching over 14 bases. The germline gives CDR1 MGHRA, CDR2 YSYEKL. V lost 2 bases, J lost 7 bases, and 9 bases stayed unmatched. The CDR3 length is 18 residues. The CDR3 reads CASSQLGTSGSQGGELFF. The CDR3 DNA reads TGCGCCAGCAGCCAACTCGGGACTAGCGGGAGCCAGGGCGGGGAGCTGTTTTTT.

V gene TRBV5-6 combines with J gene TRBJ2-2; 8 bases match TRBD1. With V trimmed by 0 bases and J by 1 base, 5 bases remained unmatched. This CDR3 has 17 amino acids. Germline V lookup: CDR1 SGHDT, CDR2 YYEEEE. The CDR3 here is CASSLAWGTGNTGELFF. The DNA of the CDR3 is TGTGCCAGCAGCTTGGCATGGGGGACAGGGAACACCGGGGAGCTGTTTTTT.

The chain employs TRBV3-1 (or the pseudogene TRBV3-2) and TRBJ1-5; weak D call: TRBD1 (5 bases). Germline loops: CDR1 LGHDT, CDR2 YNNKEL (reference sequence). V lost 3 bases to trimming and J lost 3 bases, with 9 bases between them. The CDR3 runs 14 residues. CDR3 region: CASSHGGVNQPQHF. In nucleotides, the CDR3 is TGTGCCAGCAGCCACGGGGGTGTCAATCAGCCCCAGCATTTT.

The sample holds a few counts of this clone. V is TRBV6-5 and J is TRBJ2-1; 10 bases are shared with TRBD2. After removal of 6 bases from V and 7 bases from J, the junction contained 12 bases not matched to a gene. The CDR3 is 16 amino acids. Germline-derived CDR1 and CDR2 are MNHEY and SVGAGI. The DNA for the CDR3 is TGTGCCAGCAGCTACATATTAGCGGGGGGAAATAATGAGCAGTTCTTC. Translated, it gives CASSYILAGGNNEQFF.

This chain uses TRBV19 with TRBJ1-1; D is possibly TRBD1 (5 bases). V lost 1 base, J lost 0 bases, and 9 bases lay in between. Per the germline V gene, CDR1 is LNHDA and CDR2 is SQIVND (reference sequence). This CDR3 spans 15 amino acids. CDR3 nucleotides: TGTGCCAGTAGTATAGGGGAGGGGTTGAACACTGAAGCTTTCTTT. Residues: CASSIGEGLNTEAFF.

A note on this clone: Relative to the germline gene, one junction end is altered; a read error may explain this. The rearrangement links TRBV7-7 to TRBJ2-7; 12 bases align to TRBD2. Germline-derived CDR1 and CDR2 are SSHAT and FNYEAQ (reference sequence). This CDR3 is built from 14 residues. This CDR3 reads CASSPGTSGSEQYF. As DNA, the CDR3 is TGTGCTAGCAGCCCCGGGACTAGCGGGTCCGAGCAGTACTTC.

The chain is built from TRBV6-5 and TRBJ2-5; D possibly corresponds to TRBD1 (6 bases). The V gene's germline CDR1 is MNHEY and CDR2 SVGAGI. Trimming took 5 bases from V and 2 from J, leaving 9 bases between them. This CDR3 is built from 13 residues. The CDR3 coding sequence is TGTGCCAGCAGTCGGACAGTTCAAGAGACCCAGTACTTC. Translation gives CASSRTVQETQYF.

The V call is TRBV6-2 or TRBV6-3, the J call TRBJ1-5; D uncertain. Trimming left V 4 bases short and J 5 bases short, with 12 bases between. The germline gives CDR1 MNHEY, CDR2 SVGEGT. The CDR3 contains 14 residues. CDR3 protein: CASSFSDNYQPQHF. The CDR3 DNA reads TGTGCCAGCAGTTTCTCCGACAACTATCAGCCCCAGCATTTT.

The genes are TRBV30 and TRBJ2-1; 12 bases align to TRBD2. This CDR3 spans 17 amino acids. Trimming cost V 8 bases and J 2 bases; bases outside gene matches: 13. Germline-derived CDR1 and CDR2 are GTSNPN and SVGIG (reference sequence). CDR3 region: CAGHKSGLAGAYNEQFF. CDR3 nucleotide sequence: TGTGCCGGACACAAATCGGGACTAGCGGGTGCCTACAATGAGCAGTTCTTC. Complete variable domain (other parts from reference TRBV30 and TRBJ2-1): SQTIHQWPATLVQPVGSPLSLECTVEGTSNPNLYWYRQAAGRGLQLLFYSVGIGQISSEVPQNLSASRPQDRQFILSSKKLLLSDSGFYLCAGHKSGLAGAYNEQFFGPGTRLTVL.

This sequence joins TRBV19 and TRBJ1-5; the match to TRBD1 covers 11 bases. The CDR3 totals 15 residues. Germline CDR1 and CDR2: LNHDA and SQIVND (reference sequence). The J segment lost 0 bases and the V segment lost 6 bases, leaving 1 base of the junction unmatched. The CDR3 sequence is CASSGTGGSNQPQHF. CDR3 DNA sequence: TGTGCCAGTAGCGGGACAGGGGGTAGCAATCAGCCCCAGCATTTT.

This clone occurred many times. The chain is built from TRBV27 and TRBJ2-2, with TRBD1 matching over 7 bases. The CDR3 runs 15 residues. Germline values: CDR1 MNHEY, CDR2 SMNVEV (reference sequence). The V gene end was trimmed by 4 bases and the J gene end by 2 bases; junction bases not matched to a gene: 4. The CDR3: CASSYQGVNTGELFF. CDR3 DNA sequence: TGTGCCAGCAGTTACCAGGGGGTTAACACCGGGGAGCTGTTTTTT.

The chain uses TRBV4-2 and TRBJ2-1; D is unresolved. The germline gives CDR1 LGHNA, CDR2 YNFKEQ. The CDR3 consists of 15 residues. Trimming took 4 bases from V and 3 from J, leaving 13 bases between them. Here the CDR3 DNA reads TGTGCCAGCAGCCCCAGGTTTCCAAGCTACAATGAGCAGTTCTTC. Amino acids: CASSPRFPSYNEQFF.

This clone is deemed medium-sized (0.01 to 0.1%). The chain is built from TRBV5-1 and TRBJ2-5; the match to TRBD1 covers 7 bases. The CDR3 runs 12 residues. Germline V gene lookup returns CDR1 SGHRS and CDR2 YFSETQ. V lost 4 bases and J lost 3; bases outside the gene matches: 0. The CDR3: CASSGTEETQYF. As DNA, the CDR3 is TGCGCCAGCAGCGGGACAGAAGAGACCCAGTACTTC.